A single sample gave rise to the 24 T cell receptor beta chains below, sequenced in a study of blood T cell repertoires in COVID-19. This table comes from immunoSEQ multiplex PCR, and its TCRdb copy is limited to in-frame clones, with some not included. The table shows about 400,000 clones, with around 92% occurring only once. Sequenced material: peripheral blood. These receptors all stem from a man in his forties with acute or convalescent COVID-19.

The CDR3 here is CASSLSGTGKTEAFF. The CDR3 DNA follows: TGTGCCAGCAGTTTATCAGGTACAGGGAAGACTGAAGCTTTCTTT. The chain combines TRBV27 with TRBJ1-1; the D gene is possibly TRBD1 (6 bases). Trimming pared 0 bases from V and 5 bases from J, leaving 13 bases between. Germline loops: CDR1 MNHEY, CDR2 SMNVEV (reference sequence). This CDR3 is 15 amino acids long.

This CDR3 is CASSKGTGANYEQYF. The CDR3 bases are TGTGCCAGCAGCAAAGGGACAGGGGCTAACTACGAGCAGTACTTC. The chain combines TRBV6-2 or TRBV6-3 with TRBJ2-7, with 10 nucleotides matching TRBD1. The CDR3 loop spans 15 amino acids. After removal of 6 bases from V and 3 bases from J, the junction contained 8 bases not matched to a gene. Germline V lookup: CDR1 MNHEY, CDR2 SVGEGT.

V gene TRBV5-8 combines with J gene TRBJ1-1; D remains ambiguous. Germline-derived CDR1 and CDR2 are SGHTS and YDEGEE. The CDR3 sequence is 12 residues long. V was clipped by 4 bases and J by 7 bases, with 11 bases between them. The CDR3 reads CASSPSRFEAFF. The CDR3 DNA reads as TGTGCCAGCAGCCCTAGCCGATTTGAAGCTTTCTTT. The full variable domain, its missing parts supplied by reference TRBV5-8 and TRBJ1-1, is EAGVTQSPTHLIKTRGQQATLRCSPISGHTSVYWYQQALGLGLQFLLWYDEGEERNRGNFPPRFSGRQFPNYSSELNVNALELEDSALYLCASSPSRFEAFFGQGTRLTVV.

CDR3 loop: CASSEDRTYTDTQYF. CDR3 nucleotide sequence: TGTGCCAGCAGTGAGGACAGGACTTACACAGATACGCAGTATTTT. V gene TRBV6-1 combines with J gene TRBJ2-3, with 7 nucleotides matching TRBD1. With 3 bases clipped from V and 2 bases from J, the junction kept 5 bases outside the gene matches. The CDR3 sequence is 15 residues long. In germline, CDR1 is MNHNS, CDR2 SASEGT.

This sequence joins TRBV6-5 and TRBJ1-1, with 7 nucleotides matching TRBD1. The CDR3 length is 14 residues. CDR1 and CDR2 from the germline V gene are MNHEY and SVGAGI. J was trimmed by 11 bases and V by 4 bases; bases with no gene match: 13. Here the CDR3 DNA reads TGTGCCAGCAGTTCACCTCGGGACAGACAGAGGGCTTTCTTT. It is translated as CASSSPRDRQRAFF.

This chain links TRBV7-2 with TRBJ1-2; tentative D call: TRBD1 (6 bases). The V and J ends lost 5 bases and 6 bases respectively, with 10 bases between them. Germline values: CDR1 SGHTA, CDR2 FQGNSA. The CDR3 is made up of 12 amino acids. CDR3 nucleotides: TGTGCCAGCAGCAAACAGGGTCATGGCTACACCTTC. Translating gives CASSKQGHGYTF.

V usage is TRBV9 and J usage is TRBJ2-7, with 10 bases aligning to TRBD2. CDR3 length: 17 amino acids. The junction had 10 bases not matched to a gene; V was cut back by 4 bases and J by 0 bases. Per germline, CDR1 SGDLS and CDR2 YYNGEE. The CDR3 DNA is TGTGCCAGCAGCTTCTCACCCCTAGCGGGGGTCTCCTACGAGCAGTACTTC. This translates into CASSFSPLAGVSYEQYF.

This clone appeared a few times. This sample also contains other DNA sequences that code for the same CDR3. V gene TRBV7-2 combines with J gene TRBJ2-3; 8 bases are a match to TRBD1. Germline loops: CDR1 SGHTA, CDR2 FQGNSA. V lost 5 bases and J lost 2; bases outside the gene matches: 6. The CDR3 is 15 residues long. The CDR3: CASSLGTGYTDTQYF. The CDR3 nucleotides are TGTGCCAGCAGCCTGGGGACAGGATACACAGATACGCAGTATTTT.

This chain uses TRBV5-1 with TRBJ1-2, with D possibly TRBD1 on 6 matching bases. CDR1 and CDR2 from the germline V gene are SGHRS and YFSETQ. The CDR3 is made up of 15 amino acids. Trimming stripped 0 bases from V and 7 bases from J, with 16 bases between. The CDR3 protein is CASSLAGQQSGGYTF. Here the CDR3 DNA reads TGCGCCAGCAGCTTGGCAGGACAGCAATCGGGTGGCTACACCTTC.

The chain has TRBV5-4 and TRBJ2-7; the match to TRBD1 covers 8 bases. The CDR3 extends over 15 amino acids. Germline values: CDR1 SGHNT, CDR2 YYREEE (reference sequence). The V and J ends lost 3 bases and 3 bases, in that order; junction bases with no gene match: 8. The CDR3: CASSSLTRGLYEQYF. The CDR3 coding sequence is TGTGCCAGCAGCTCCCTGACCAGGGGGCTCTACGAGCAGTACTTC.

The chain joins TRBV6-1 to TRBJ1-5; 7 bases align to TRBD1. Germline CDR1 is MNHNS and CDR2 is SASEGT. CDR3 size: 15 residues. J gave up 6 bases and V 2 bases, and 7 bases lay outside the gene matches. The CDR3 DNA sequence: TGTGCCAGCAGTGAATCGGCAGGGGGGTTTCAGCCCCAGCATTTT. It translates to CASSESAGGFQPQHF.

This clone was counted between two and nine times. The chain has TRBV7-2 and TRBJ1-1; 7 bases are a match to TRBD1. V trimming: 5 bases; J trimming: 3 bases; junction bases outside the gene matches: 9. CDR3 length: 15 residues. The germline V gene encodes CDR1 SGHTA and CDR2 FQGNSA. The CDR3 sequence: CASSPLTGKDTEAFF. The CDR3 DNA reads TGTGCCAGCAGCCCTTTGACAGGGAAGGACACTGAAGCTTTCTTT.

This chain uses TRBV30 with TRBJ2-3, with 9 bases lining up with TRBD2. CDR3 length: 15 amino acids. Looked up from germline, CDR1 is GTSNPN and CDR2 is SVGIG (reference sequence). Germline trimming cut 3 bases from V and 0 bases from J; bases unmatched to any gene: 4. CDR3 DNA: TGTGCCTGGAGAGTAGCGGGGGAGAGCACAGATACGCAGTATTTT. It specifies CAWRVAGESTDTQYF.

The chain joins TRBV5-1 to TRBJ2-5; TRBD1 might be the D (5 bases). Germline loops: CDR1 SGHRS, CDR2 YFSETQ. The CDR3 runs to 15 residues. Trimming cost V 1 base and J 4 bases, with 14 bases left between them. CDR3 amino acids: CASSLLRRDRETQYF. The CDR3 nucleotides are TGCGCCAGCAGCTTGCTCAGGAGAGACAGAGAGACCCAGTACTTC. Using reference TRBV5-1 and TRBJ2-5 for the parts outside the CDR3, the full variable domain is KAGVTQTPRYLIKTRGQQVTLSCSPISGHRSVSWYQQTPGQGLQFLFEYFSETQRNKGNFPGRFSGRQFSNSRSEMNVSTLELGDSALYLCASSLLRRDRETQYFGPGTRLLVL.

The gene calls are TRBV30 and TRBJ1-2; 7 bases match TRBD1. There are 14 residues in the CDR3. The V gene's germline CDR1 is GTSNPN and CDR2 SVGIG (reference sequence). Trimming removed 0 bases from V and 8 bases from J; junction bases left unmatched: 9. The CDR3 DNA reads as TGTGCCTGGAGTGTAGAGGGACAGTCTTTAGGCTACACCTTC. Protein: CAWSVEGQSLGYTF.

The sample holds one count of this clone. CDR3 bases: TGTGCCAGCAAGGGGACTAGCGGACCCTACGAGCAGTACTTC. This gives the protein CASKGTSGPYEQYF. The chain couples TRBV27 to TRBJ2-7; 11 bases are a match to TRBD2. Germline assignment: CDR1 MNHEY and CDR2 SMNVEV (reference sequence). Losses at the gene ends were 7 bases for V and 2 bases for J; bases not matched to a gene: 4. This CDR3 spans 14 amino acids.

In this sample, this clone turned up once. The rearrangement uses TRBV5-1 and TRBJ2-7; maybe TRBD1 (6 bases). This CDR3 region has 15 residues. Germline CDR1 reads SGHRS; CDR2 reads YFSETQ. Between the trimmed V and J ends, which lost 2 bases and 3 bases, there was a span of 15 bases. In DNA form, the CDR3 reads TGCGCCAGCAGCTTCGTCACAGGGTTCATCTACGAGCAGTACTTC. Its protein is CASSFVTGFIYEQYF.

This chain joins TRBV6-4 and TRBJ2-2; the D gene is possibly TRBD1 (5 bases). The CDR3 runs to 14 residues. Deletions cut 2 bases from V and 8 bases from J, with 12 bases between. Germline-derived CDR1 and CDR2 are MRHNA and SNTAGT. The CDR3 DNA reads TGTGCCAGCAGTGACGGCCAAGGGGCGGGGGAGCTGTTTTTT. Amino acids: CASSDGQGAGELFF.

V gene TRBV28 combines with J gene TRBJ1-2; no firm D call. The CDR3 has 15 residues. V was trimmed by 2 bases and J by 0 bases, leaving 10 bases between them. Germline V lookup: CDR1 MDHEN, CDR2 SYDVKM. The CDR3 sequence: CASSLPGLSNYGYTF. Here the CDR3 DNA reads TGTGCCAGCAGTTTACCAGGACTGTCTAACTATGGCTACACCTTC.

The V and J genes are TRBV18 and TRBJ1-1; 8 bases line up with TRBD1. The CDR3 loop spans 16 amino acids. With 3 bases clipped from V and 4 bases from J, the junction kept 10 bases outside the gene matches. Per germline, CDR1 KGHSH and CDR2 LQKENI. CDR3: CASSPLDREGSTEAFF. CDR3 bases: TGTGCCAGCTCACCGCTGGACAGGGAGGGAAGCACTGAAGCTTTCTTT.

The chain carries TRBV9 and TRBJ1-2, with no clear D. V lost 0 bases and J 7 bases, leaving 10 bases between the germline ends. Germline CDR1 SGDLS, CDR2 YYNGEE. The CDR3 has 13 amino acids. CDR3 protein: CASSVEAGFGYTF. CDR3 DNA sequence: TGTGCCAGCAGCGTAGAAGCCGGTTTTGGCTACACCTTC.

The chain has TRBV4-3 and TRBJ2-1, with D perhaps matching TRBD1 (6 bases). The CDR3 runs 17 residues. V lost 0 bases and J 2 bases, leaving 14 bases between the germline ends. Germline V gene lookup returns CDR1 LGHNA and CDR2 YSLEER. For the CDR3, the DNA is TGCGCCAGCAGCCAAGAGGGCGCTGGACAGCCCTACAATGAGCAGTTCTTC. Its protein is CASSQEGAGQPYNEQFF.

The genes are TRBV28 and TRBJ1-3, with TRBD1 matching over 10 bases. CDR3 length equals 17 residues. Looked up from germline, CDR1 is MDHEN and CDR2 is SYDVKM. Unmatched junction bases numbered 8, after V lost 4 bases and J lost 2 bases. The CDR3 reads CASSSPGQGLPGNTIYF. CDR3 coding DNA: TGTGCCAGCAGTTCACCGGGACAGGGGCTCCCTGGAAACACCATATATTTT. Complete variable domain (other parts from reference TRBV28 and TRBJ1-3): DVKVTQSSRYLVKRTGEKVFLECVQDMDHENMFWYRQDPGLGLRLIYFSYDVKMKEKGDIPEGYSVSREKKERFSLILESASTNQTSMYLCASSSPGQGLPGNTIYFGEGSWLTVV.

The chain couples TRBV27 to TRBJ2-3; D is unclear. There are 15 residues in the CDR3. The germline CDR1 and CDR2 sequences are MNHEY and SMNVEV (reference sequence). V was trimmed by 5 bases and J by 0 bases, leaving 12 bases between them. CDR3 loop: CASSPRISSTDTQYF. The DNA for the CDR3 is TGTGCCAGCAGTCCCAGGATTTCTAGCACAGATACGCAGTATTTT.